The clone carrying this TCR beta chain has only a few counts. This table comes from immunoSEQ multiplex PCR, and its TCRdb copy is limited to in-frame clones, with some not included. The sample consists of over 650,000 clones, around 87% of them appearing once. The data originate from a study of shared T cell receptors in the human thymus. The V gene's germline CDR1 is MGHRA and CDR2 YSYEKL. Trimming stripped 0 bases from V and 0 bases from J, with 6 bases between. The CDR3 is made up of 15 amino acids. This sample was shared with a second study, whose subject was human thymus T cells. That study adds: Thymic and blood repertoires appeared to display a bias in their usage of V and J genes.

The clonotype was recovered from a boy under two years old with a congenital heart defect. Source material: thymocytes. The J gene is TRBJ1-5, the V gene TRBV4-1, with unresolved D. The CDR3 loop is CASSQETNSNQPQHF. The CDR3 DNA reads TGCGCCAGCAGCCAAGAAACAAATAGCAATCAGCCCCAGCATTTT.